One and the same sample provided the 5 T cell receptor beta chains below, sequenced in a study of blood T cell repertoires in COVID-19. Sequencing was performed with immunoSEQ multiplex PCR; in TCRdb, only in-frame clones are kept and a portion is missing. The sample carries over 150,000 clones, approximately 84% recorded once. Sequencing was done on a sample of PBMCs or T cells enriched from blood (not recorded which). These TCRs come from a woman aged 45-60 years who had recovered from COVID-19.

The chain employs TRBV19 and TRBJ1-2; the D is unclear. Looked up from germline, CDR1 is LNHDA and CDR2 is SQIVND (reference sequence). The V end lost 3 bases, the J end lost 7 bases, and 15 bases lay between the germline ends. The CDR3 is made up of 14 amino acids. CDR3 amino acids: CASSIGPAAGGYTF. Written as DNA, the CDR3 is TGTGCCAGTAGTATTGGGCCTGCAGCGGGTGGCTACACCTTC. Drawing the rest from reference TRBV19 and TRBJ1-2, the complete variable domain is DGGITQSPKYLFRKEGQNVTLSCEQNLNHDAMYWYRQDPGQGLRLIYYSQIVNDFQKGDIAEGYSVSREKKESFPLTVTSAQKNPTAFYLCASSIGPAAGGYTFGSGTRLTVV.

This clone appeared once. The chain joins TRBV11-2 to TRBJ2-1; D ambiguous. This CDR3 comprises 16 residues. Trimming removed 1 base at V and 2 bases at J, with 12 bases between. Germline-derived CDR1 and CDR2 are SGHAT and FQNNGV. CDR3 nucleotides: TGTGCCAGCAGCTTAGCCCTAACGACTCCCTACAATGAGCAGTTCTTC. Its protein product is CASSLALTTPYNEQFF.

This clone came up once. The J gene is TRBJ2-1, the V gene TRBV7-9; 11 nucleotides agree with TRBD2. The CDR3 is made up of 16 amino acids. Germline trimming cut 5 bases from V and 2 bases from J; bases unmatched to any gene: 5. Germline values: CDR1 SEHNR, CDR2 FQNEAQ (reference sequence). The CDR3 nucleotides are TGTGCCAGCAGCCCCTTACTAGCGGGGGCCTACAATGAGCAGTTCTTC. Protein: CASSPLLAGAYNEQFF.

Concerning this clone: Its ends do not fully match the called genes, so a read error is possible. The chain recombines TRBV9 with TRBJ1-3; maybe TRBD1 (6 bases). The CDR3 loop spans 12 amino acids. CDR1 and CDR2 from the germline V gene are SGDLS and YYNGEE. CDR3 residues: CATQGTVGQPSF. The CDR3 nucleotides read TGTGCCACCCAAGGCACAGTCGGACAGCCCTCCTTT.

V is TRBV5-1 and J is TRBJ2-1; possible D gene TRBD2, 5 bases. Germline CDR1 reads SGHRS; CDR2 reads YFSETQ. This CDR3 is 14 amino acids long. V lost 4 bases to trimming and J lost 7 bases, with 15 bases between them. CDR3: CASSPELVWNEQFF. In DNA form, the CDR3 reads TGCGCCAGCAGCCCAGAACTAGTCTGGAATGAGCAGTTCTTC.